Below are 16 T cell receptor beta chains sequenced from a single sample in a study of T-cell reconstitution after alpha-beta-depleted transplantation in children. Construction of the TCRbeta library involved unique molecular identifiers. TCRdb reprocessed the PCR reads via MiXCR and lists one record per CDR3 protein. The sample contains about 830,000 distinct CDR3 sequences, roughly 15% of which appear only once. The input for sequencing was PBMCs, mostly from graft donor cells, taken 360 days after TCRalphabeta/CD19-depleted stem cell transplant. The receptor set was obtained from a male patient under 18 who had a stem cell transplant for acute lymphoblastic leukemia, so the T cells may come from the graft donor.

The chain employs TRBV20-1 and TRBJ2-4, with D tentatively TRBD2 (6 bases). Germline CDR1 DFQATT, CDR2 SNEGSKA (reference sequence). The CDR3 spans 14 residues. The V end was cut by 3 bases, the J end by 8 bases, with 17 bases between. CDR3 sequence: CSASEPEGGDIQYF. The CDR3 DNA is TGCAGTGCTAGCGAGCCGGAGGGTGGTGACATTCAGTACTTC.

The V and J genes are TRBV3-1 and TRBJ2-2; 10 nucleotides line up with TRBD2. The CDR3 spans 17 residues. The ends lost 0 bases at V and 2 bases at J; junction bases unmatched: 3. Germline-derived CDR1 and CDR2 are LGHDT and YNNKEL (reference sequence). Here the CDR3 DNA reads TGTGCCAGCAGCCAAGAACGACTAGCGGGTAACACCGGGGAGCTGTTTTTT. Residues: CASSQERLAGNTGELFF. Together with reference TRBV3-1 and TRBJ2-2, the CDR3 gives the full variable domain: DTAVSQTPKYLVTQMGNDKSIKCEQNLGHDTMYWYKQDSKKFLKIMFSYNNKELIINETVPNRFSPKSPDKAHLNLHINSLELGDSAVYFCASSQERLAGNTGELFFGEGSRLTVL.

The V and J genes are TRBV11-2 and TRBJ2-2, with 10 nucleotides matching TRBD1. Germline V CDR1 and CDR2: SGHAT, FQNNGV. The V segment lost 3 bases and the J segment 4 bases; nucleotides outside the gene matches: 2. This CDR3 is built from 15 residues. CDR3 in amino acids: CASSLTGGSTGELFF. The CDR3 nucleotides are TGTGCCAGCAGCTTGACAGGGGGCAGCACCGGGGAGCTGTTTTTT. The variable domain in full, with the rest retrieved from reference TRBV11-2 and TRBJ2-2, is EAGVAQSPRYKIIEKRQSVAFWCNPISGHATLYWYQQILGQGPKLLIQFQNNGVVDDSQLPKDRFSAERLKGVDSTLKIQPAKLEDSAVYLCASSLTGGSTGELFFGEGSRLTVL.

Only a few counts were recorded for this clonotype. The CDR3 DNA sequence: TGCGCCAGCAGCTTGAGCGGGAGGGCCGGGACCGGGGAGCTGTTTTTT. This gives the protein CASSLSGRAGTGELFF. V is TRBV5-1 and J is TRBJ2-2; 10 positions agree with TRBD2. Trimming cost V 1 base and J 5 bases; bases outside gene matches: 5. The CDR3 is 16 amino acids. In germline, CDR1 is SGHRS, CDR2 YFSETQ.

This clonotype was found a few times. J is TRBJ2-5 and V is TRBV4-2, with unresolved D. This CDR3 is built from 12 residues. V was clipped by 6 bases and J by 3 bases, with 8 bases between them. The germline gives CDR1 LGHNA, CDR2 YNFKEQ. In nucleotides, the CDR3 is TGTGCCAGCAGTTGGTCGGAAGAGACCCAGTACTTC. It codes for CASSWSEETQYF.

This clonotype showed up many times. This chain links TRBV5-1 with TRBJ2-1; 9 bases line up with TRBD2. Per germline, CDR1 SGHRS and CDR2 YFSETQ. The CDR3 totals 17 residues. The junction had 11 bases not matched to a gene; V was cut back by 0 bases and J by 7 bases. CDR3 coding DNA: TGCGCCAGCAGCTTGGCCGGCGGGAGGGTTGTCGAGAATGAGCAGTTCTTC. This gives the protein CASSLAGGRVVENEQFF.

This clonotype was counted between two and nine times. J is TRBJ2-7 and V is TRBV3-1; 9 bases line up with TRBD1. Germline assignment: CDR1 LGHDT and CDR2 YNNKEL (reference sequence). CDR3 size: 16 residues. Trimming cost V 5 bases and J 0 bases; bases outside gene matches: 8. The CDR3 nucleotides are TGTGCCAGCAGCTTGTTGACAGGGGGTCCCTCCTACGAGCAGTACTTC. This encodes CASSLLTGGPSYEQYF.

V and J are TRBV10-3 and TRBJ2-7; the D is unclear. This CDR3 contains 13 residues. Germline loops: CDR1 ENHRY, CDR2 SYGVKD. With 3 bases removed from V and 2 bases from J, the gap between germline ends came to 8 bases. CDR3 sequence reads: CAISDYSPYEQYF. The CDR3 DNA is TGTGCCATCAGTGATTACAGTCCCTACGAGCAGTACTTC.

This clonotype turned up a few times. J is TRBJ1-5 and V is TRBV4-1, with D tentatively TRBD1 (5 bases). Trimming removed 0 bases from V and 2 bases from J, with 11 bases in between. This CDR3 has 16 amino acids. The germline V gene has CDR1 MGHRA and CDR2 YSYEKL. CDR3 coding DNA: TGCGCCAGCAGCCAAGATCGGCAGGGCGGCAATCAGCCCCAGCATTTT. Amino acid sequence: CASSQDRQGGNQPQHF.

This rearrangement joins TRBV5-5 to TRBJ1-2, with D perhaps TRBD1 (5 bases). The CDR3 consists of 17 residues. The ends were cut back, 6 bases at V and 5 bases at J, with 26 bases in the middle. Germline CDR1 is SGHKS and CDR2 is YYEKEE (reference sequence). The DNA for the CDR3 is TGTGCCAGCACCTTAGGAGGGTTGGCGCGGGGGAGTTATGGCTACACCTTC. Amino acids: CASTLGGLARGSYGYTF.

This clonotype showed up just a few times. The chain joins TRBV27 to TRBJ1-2; no firm D call. This CDR3 has 13 amino acids. CDR1 and CDR2 (germline): MNHEY, SMNVEV (reference sequence). The V end was cut by 3 bases, the J end by 4 bases, with 9 bases between. The CDR3 coding sequence is TGTGCCAGCAGTTTCGGCAATTCCTATGGCTACACCTTC. Amino acids: CASSFGNSYGYTF.

This clonotype was detected a few times. The chain joins TRBV18 to TRBJ1-4, with D unclear. The CDR3 loop spans 15 amino acids. Germline assignment: CDR1 KGHSH and CDR2 LQKENI. V shed 0 bases and J shed 3 bases, with 8 bases lying between them. As DNA, the CDR3 is TGTGCCAGCTCACCACCCGGCAATTCTAATGAAAAACTGTTTTTT. Translation: CASSPPGNSNEKLFF.

This clonotype was counted ten times or more. The chain links TRBV20-1 to TRBJ2-5; D perhaps matches TRBD2 (5 bases). Germline CDR1 DFQATT, CDR2 SNEGSKA (reference sequence). This CDR3 is 12 amino acids long. V lost 4 bases, J lost 1 base, and 7 bases lay in between. The CDR3 protein is CSAISVQETQYF. The CDR3 DNA reads as TGCAGTGCTATTAGCGTCCAAGAGACCCAGTACTTC.

CDR3 region: CASSPGGWDDRGDSGEQYF. CDR3 DNA: TGCGCCAGCAGCCCAGGGGGGTGGGATGACAGGGGGGACTCTGGCGAGCAGTACTTC. V is TRBV5-1 and J is TRBJ2-7; 9 positions match TRBD1. This CDR3 has 19 residues. Germline V CDR1 and CDR2: SGHRS, YFSETQ. Trimming cost V 4 bases and J 6 bases; bases outside gene matches: 23.

This clonotype was detected only a few times. V gene TRBV5-1 combines with J gene TRBJ2-5; D not certain. Trimming took off 1 base at V and 3 bases at J, with 7 bases between the two ends. The CDR3 is 13 amino acids. Germline V gives CDR1 SGHRS, CDR2 YFSETQ. The CDR3 bases are TGCGCCAGCAGCTTGCAGGCAGAAGAGACCCAGTACTTC. This codes for CASSLQAEETQYF.

This clonotype was observed a handful of times. The gene calls are TRBV6-1 and TRBJ2-4; TRBD2 is a possible D gene (6 bases). The CDR3 extends over 15 amino acids. In germline, CDR1 is MNHNS, CDR2 SASEGT. Trimming removed 8 bases from V and 2 bases from J, with 16 bases in between. CDR3 nucleotide sequence: TGTGCCAGCCGTAGCGGCGACAGCCCCAAAAACATTCAGTACTTC. This codes for CASRSGDSPKNIQYF.